This T cell receptor beta chain comes out of a study of STAT5B mutations in CD4+ large granular lymphocyte leukemia. Clones were read by immunoSEQ multiplex PCR, and TCRdb kept only the in-frame ones, dropping some. Of about 30,000 clones in the sample, roughly 77% are singletons; the top ten hold approximately 2%. Study observations and caveats: Top patient clones used TRBV06 genes more often: 8/27 versus 2/35 in controls. Data were not HLA-matched across samples.

Of note for this clone: Its target is unknown.

Germline CDR1 is SGHAT and CDR2 is FQNNGV. This CDR3 has 16 residues. The ends lost 2 bases at V and 0 bases at J; junction bases unmatched: 6. Healthy controls were blood donor buffy coats. The genes are TRBV11-2 and TRBJ1-2; 7 positions match TRBD1. This sequence was found in a human donor in good health. Sequenced material: CD4+ T cells from blood buffy coats. For the CDR3, the DNA is TGTGCCAGCAGCTTACCGACCGGGACAGCTAACTATGGCTACACCTTC. The encoded protein is CASSLPTGTANYGYTF.